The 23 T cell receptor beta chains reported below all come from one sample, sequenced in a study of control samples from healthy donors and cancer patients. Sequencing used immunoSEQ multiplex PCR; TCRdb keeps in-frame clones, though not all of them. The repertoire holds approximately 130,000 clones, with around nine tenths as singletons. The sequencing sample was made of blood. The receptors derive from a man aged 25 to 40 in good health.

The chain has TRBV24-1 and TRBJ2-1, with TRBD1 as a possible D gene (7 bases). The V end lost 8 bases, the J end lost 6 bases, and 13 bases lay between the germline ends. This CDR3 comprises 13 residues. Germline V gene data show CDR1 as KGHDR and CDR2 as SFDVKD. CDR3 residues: CATNQGGRNEQFF. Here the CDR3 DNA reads TGTGCCACCAATCAGGGGGGACGCAATGAGCAGTTCTTC.

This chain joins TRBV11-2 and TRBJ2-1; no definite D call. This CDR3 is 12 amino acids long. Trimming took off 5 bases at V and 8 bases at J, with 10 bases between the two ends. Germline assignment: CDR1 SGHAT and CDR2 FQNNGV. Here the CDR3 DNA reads TGTGCCAGCAGCCCATTATGGGATGAGCAGTTCTTC. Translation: CASSPLWDEQFF.

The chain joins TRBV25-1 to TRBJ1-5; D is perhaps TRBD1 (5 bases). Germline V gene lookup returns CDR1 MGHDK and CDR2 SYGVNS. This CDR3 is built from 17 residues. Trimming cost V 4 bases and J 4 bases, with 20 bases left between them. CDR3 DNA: TGTGCCAGCAGTGTCCCCCCAACACGCGAGGGGAATCAGCCCCAGCATTTT. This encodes CASSVPPTREGNQPQHF.

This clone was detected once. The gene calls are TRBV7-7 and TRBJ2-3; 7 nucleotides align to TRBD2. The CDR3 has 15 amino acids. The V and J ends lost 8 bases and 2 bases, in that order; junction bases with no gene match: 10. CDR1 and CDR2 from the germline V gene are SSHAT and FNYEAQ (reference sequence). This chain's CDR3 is CASSPGGSYTDTQYF. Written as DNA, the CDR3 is TGTGCCAGCTCCCCGGGAGGTAGTTACACAGATACGCAGTATTTT.

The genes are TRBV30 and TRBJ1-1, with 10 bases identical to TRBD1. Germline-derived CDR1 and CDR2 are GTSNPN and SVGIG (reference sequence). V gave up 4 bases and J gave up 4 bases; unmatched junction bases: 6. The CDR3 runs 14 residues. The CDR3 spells CAWTPGTGATEAFF. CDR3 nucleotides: TGTGCCTGGACCCCGGGGACAGGGGCCACTGAAGCTTTCTTT. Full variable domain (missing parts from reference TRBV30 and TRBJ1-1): SQTIHQWPATLVQPVGSPLSLECTVEGTSNPNLYWYRQAAGRGLQLLFYSVGIGQISSEVPQNLSASRPQDRQFILSSKKLLLSDSGFYLCAWTPGTGATEAFFGQGTRLTVV.

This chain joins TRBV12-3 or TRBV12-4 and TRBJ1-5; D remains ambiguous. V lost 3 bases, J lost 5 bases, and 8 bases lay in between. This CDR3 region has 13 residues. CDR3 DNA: TGTGCCAGCAGTTTGGAGCTTGATCAGCCCCAGCATTTT. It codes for CASSLELDQPQHF.

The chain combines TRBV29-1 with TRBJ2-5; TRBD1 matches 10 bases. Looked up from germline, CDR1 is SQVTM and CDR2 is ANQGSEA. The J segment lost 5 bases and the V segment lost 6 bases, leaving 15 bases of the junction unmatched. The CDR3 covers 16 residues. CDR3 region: CSVRLGQGPFWETQYF. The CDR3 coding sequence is TGCAGCGTGCGGTTGGGACAGGGGCCTTTCTGGGAGACCCAGTACTTC.

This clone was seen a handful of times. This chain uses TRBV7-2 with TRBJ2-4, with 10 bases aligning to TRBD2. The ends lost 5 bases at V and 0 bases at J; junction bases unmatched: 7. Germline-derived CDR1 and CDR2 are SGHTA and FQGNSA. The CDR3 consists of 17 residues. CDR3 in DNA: TGTGCCAGCAGCCCACATCTAGCGGGGGTAGCCAAAAACATTCAGTACTTC. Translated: CASSPHLAGVAKNIQYF.

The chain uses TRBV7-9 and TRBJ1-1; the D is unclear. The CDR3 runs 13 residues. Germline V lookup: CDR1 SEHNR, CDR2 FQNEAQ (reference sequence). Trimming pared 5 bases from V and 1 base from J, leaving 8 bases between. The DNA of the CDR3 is TGTGCCAGCAGCAACAACCAGAACACTGAAGCTTTCTTT. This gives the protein CASSNNQNTEAFF. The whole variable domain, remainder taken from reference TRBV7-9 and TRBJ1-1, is DTGVSQNPRHKITKRGQNVTFRCDPISEHNRLYWYRQTLGQGPEFLTYFQNEAQLEKSRLLSDRFSAERPKGSFSTLEIQRTEQGDSAMYLCASSNNQNTEAFFGQGTRLTVV.

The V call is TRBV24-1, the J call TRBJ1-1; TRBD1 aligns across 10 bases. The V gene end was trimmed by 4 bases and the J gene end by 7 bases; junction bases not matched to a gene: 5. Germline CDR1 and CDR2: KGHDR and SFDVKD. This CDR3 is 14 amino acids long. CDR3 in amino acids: CATSETGGIGEAFF. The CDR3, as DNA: TGTGCCACCAGTGAGACAGGGGGCATTGGTGAAGCTTTCTTT.

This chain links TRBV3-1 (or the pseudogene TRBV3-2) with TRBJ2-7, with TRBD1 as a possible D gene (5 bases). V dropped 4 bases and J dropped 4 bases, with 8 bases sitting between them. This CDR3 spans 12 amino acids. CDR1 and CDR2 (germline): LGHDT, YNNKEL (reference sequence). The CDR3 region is CASSPQGYEQYF. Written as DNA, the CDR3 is TGTGCCAGCAGCCCCCAGGGATACGAGCAGTACTTC.

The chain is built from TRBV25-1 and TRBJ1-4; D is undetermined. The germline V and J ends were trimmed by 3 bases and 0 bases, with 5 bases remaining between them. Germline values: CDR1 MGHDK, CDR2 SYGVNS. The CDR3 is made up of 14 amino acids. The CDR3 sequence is CASSEAATNEKLFF. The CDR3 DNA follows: TGTGCCAGCAGTGAGGCTGCAACTAATGAAAAACTGTTTTTT.

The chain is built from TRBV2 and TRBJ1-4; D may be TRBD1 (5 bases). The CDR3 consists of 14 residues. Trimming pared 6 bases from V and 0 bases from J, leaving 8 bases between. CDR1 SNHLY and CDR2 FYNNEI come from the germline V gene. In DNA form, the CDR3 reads TGTGCCAGCAGCCGGACACCAACTAATGAAAAACTGTTTTTT. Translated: CASSRTPTNEKLFF.

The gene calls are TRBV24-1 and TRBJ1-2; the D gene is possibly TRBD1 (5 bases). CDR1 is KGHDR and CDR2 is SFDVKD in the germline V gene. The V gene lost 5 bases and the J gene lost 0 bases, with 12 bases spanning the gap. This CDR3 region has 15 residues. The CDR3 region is CATSGPTASNYGYTF. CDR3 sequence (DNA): TGTGCCACCAGTGGCCCGACAGCCTCTAACTATGGCTACACCTTC.

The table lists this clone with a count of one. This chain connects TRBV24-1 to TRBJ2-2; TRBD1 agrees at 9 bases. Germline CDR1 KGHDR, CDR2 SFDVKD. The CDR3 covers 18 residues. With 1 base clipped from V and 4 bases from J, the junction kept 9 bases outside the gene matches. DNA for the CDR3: TGTGCCACCAGTGATTTCGGGGGACAGGGAAAAGGCACCGGGGAGCTGTTTTTT. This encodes CATSDFGGQGKGTGELFF.

Here the CDR3 DNA reads TGTGCCATCAGTGACCAGACAGGGCGAGGTACCTATGGCTACACCTTC. It translates to CAISDQTGRGTYGYTF. The V gene is TRBV10-3, the J gene TRBJ1-2, with 7 bases identical to TRBD1. Looked up from germline, CDR1 is ENHRY and CDR2 is SYGVKD. CDR3 length: 16 residues. The V segment lost 3 bases and the J segment 4 bases; nucleotides outside the gene matches: 11.

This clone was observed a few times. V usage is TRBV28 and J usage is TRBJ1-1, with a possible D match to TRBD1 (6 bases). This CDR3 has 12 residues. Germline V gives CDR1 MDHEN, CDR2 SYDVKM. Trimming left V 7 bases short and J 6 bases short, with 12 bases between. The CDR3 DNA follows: TGTGCCAGCATAGGGGGGCAGTCTGAAGCTTTCTTT. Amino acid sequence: CASIGGQSEAFF. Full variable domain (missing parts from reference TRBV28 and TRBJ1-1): DVKVTQSSRYLVKRTGEKVFLECVQDMDHENMFWYRQDPGLGLRLIYFSYDVKMKEKGDIPEGYSVSREKKERFSLILESASTNQTSMYLCASIGGQSEAFFGQGTRLTVV.

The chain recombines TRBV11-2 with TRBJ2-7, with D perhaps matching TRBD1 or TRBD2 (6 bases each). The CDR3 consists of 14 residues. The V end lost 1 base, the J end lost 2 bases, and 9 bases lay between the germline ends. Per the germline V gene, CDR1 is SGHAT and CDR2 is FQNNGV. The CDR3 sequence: CASSLGGGPYEQYV. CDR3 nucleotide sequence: TGTGCCAGCAGCTTAGGTGGGGGGCCCTACGAGCAGTACGTC.

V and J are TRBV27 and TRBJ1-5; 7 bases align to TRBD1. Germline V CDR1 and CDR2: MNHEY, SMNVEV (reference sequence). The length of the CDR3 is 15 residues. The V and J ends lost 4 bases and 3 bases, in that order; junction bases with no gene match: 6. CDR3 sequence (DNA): TGTGCCAGCAGTTCAGTCGACAGGGACAATCAGCCCCAGCATTTT. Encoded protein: CASSSVDRDNQPQHF.

The CDR3 DNA reads TGTGCCAGCAGCCAAGATATAGGAGGGCTAATGAAAATTGGCTACACCTTC. Translating gives CASSQDIGGLMKIGYTF. The chain couples TRBV3-1 (or the pseudogene TRBV3-2) to TRBJ1-2, with D unresolved. The germline V gene has CDR1 LGHDT and CDR2 YNNKEL (reference sequence). This CDR3 spans 17 amino acids. The V end was cut by 0 bases, the J end by 7 bases, with 21 bases between.

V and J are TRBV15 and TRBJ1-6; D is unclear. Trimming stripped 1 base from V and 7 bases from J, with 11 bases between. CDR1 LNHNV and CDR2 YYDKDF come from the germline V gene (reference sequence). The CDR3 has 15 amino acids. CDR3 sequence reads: CATSRGSKGNSPLHF. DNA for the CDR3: TGTGCCACCAGCAGAGGTAGTAAGGGCAATTCACCCCTCCACTTT.

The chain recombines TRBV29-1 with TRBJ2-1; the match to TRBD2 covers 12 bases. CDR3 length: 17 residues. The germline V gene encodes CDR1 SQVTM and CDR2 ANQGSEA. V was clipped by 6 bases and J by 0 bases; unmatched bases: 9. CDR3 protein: CSVVGLAGPSSYNEQFF. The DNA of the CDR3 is TGCAGCGTCGTAGGACTAGCGGGGCCCAGCTCCTACAATGAGCAGTTCTTC.

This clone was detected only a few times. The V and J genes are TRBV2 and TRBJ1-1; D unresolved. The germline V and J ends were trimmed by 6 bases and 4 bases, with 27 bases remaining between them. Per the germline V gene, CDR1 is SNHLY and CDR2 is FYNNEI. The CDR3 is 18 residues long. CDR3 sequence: CASSDTLGLADFATEAFF. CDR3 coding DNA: TGTGCCAGCAGCGATACTCTTGGGCTGGCCGACTTTGCCACTGAAGCTTTCTTT.